These T cell receptor beta chains were read from a single sample in a study of cytomegalovirus exposure and HLA in healthy donors. Produced via immunoSEQ multiplex PCR; TCRdb's table is partial and in-frame only. The sample yields under 250,000 clones, over 75% seen once. Sequenced material: PBMCs. These receptors came from a woman aged 18-29 years in good health and CMV-seropositive. CDR3s leave out the opening cysteine and the closing phenylalanine or tryptophan. Fields, in order: V gene, CDR3 protein.

>TRBV2
ASSEGSMSGPQH
>TRBV2
ASSVTDRLGSWDTEAF
>TRBV30
ACSTSPYEQY
>TRBV29-1
SVGSAGGRADTQY
>TRBV13
ASSPSGSPDEQF
>TRBV5-1
ASSNGTSGNEQF
>TRBV7-8
ASRTPDGVGTDTQY
>TRBV27
ASSSTSSYEQY
>TRBV27
ASSPLLGGLAKNIQY
>TRBV27
ASSLKAGGGYEQY
>TRBV28
ASSQDRTRSYEQY
>TRBV29-1
SATTGVEYGYT
>TRBV7-9
ASSLASEPQH
>TRBV6-1
ASSDSSAGSYEQY
>TRBV7-6
ASSLGDEQY
>TRBV28
ASSLPQDATNEKLF
>TRBV28
ASSFDRANTEAF
>TRBV10-2
ASSESGGRGGHSVYNEQF
>TRBV28
ASSFGTGNQPQH
>TRBV7-8
ASSPRQGVIYEQY
>TRBV7-2
ASSLGTGRGYT
>TRBV27
ASSFGESYEQY
>TRBV28
ASSLSVPPNYEQY
>TRBV5-4
ASSSGLAGYYEQY
>TRBV14
ASSISGQYQETQY
>TRBV9
ASSSDRVKLSNQPQH
>TRBV19
ASSEAAQGDGNTIY
>TRBV15
ATSRDLRVSNEQF
>TRBV28
ASRKGTDTQY
>TRBV7-9
ASGLGSYEQY
>TRBV7-8
ASSHSGRGSEQY
>TRBV6-6
ASSYSSDEQY
>TRBV28
ASSRDSQETQY
>TRBV9
ASSETSWLLVGELF
>TRBV6-1
ASRDSNYNEQF
>TRBV4-1
ASSQGDRRAGANVLT
>TRBV15
ATSRDRTSNTEAF
>TRBV5-1
ASSLSGNNQPQH
>TRBV12-5
ASGRGLAGHEQF
>TRBV7-8
ASSSGRGGTDEQY
>TRBV2
ASSEFHRGTGELF
>TRBV10-3
AITGGTGLGTYNEQF
>TRBV5-1
ASSRVGAGDSHEQY
>TRBV9
ASSVGSSGTYEQY
>TRBV7-9
ASSPVRQGVYGYT
>TRBV14
ASKGGQGFSYEQY
>TRBV27
ASSSPGQGREQF
>TRBV27
ASSPKAGPYSNQPQH
>TRBV5-8
ASSLGLAGGGDEQF
>TRBV15
ATRAPGLAGGYEQY
>TRBV28
ASSSSSGRSNEQF
>TRBV6-1
ASSPRDRGSEQY
>TRBV15
ATSRRRDTDQPQH
>TRBV18
ASSPRIGTHEPNEKLF
>TRBV7-2
ASNPAFGGGPYGYT
>TRBV28
ASSSSGVWAGELF
>TRBV27
ASRLEESSYNEQF
>TRBV27
ASSLLGANYGYT
>TRBV28
ASSRVAGQSYGYT